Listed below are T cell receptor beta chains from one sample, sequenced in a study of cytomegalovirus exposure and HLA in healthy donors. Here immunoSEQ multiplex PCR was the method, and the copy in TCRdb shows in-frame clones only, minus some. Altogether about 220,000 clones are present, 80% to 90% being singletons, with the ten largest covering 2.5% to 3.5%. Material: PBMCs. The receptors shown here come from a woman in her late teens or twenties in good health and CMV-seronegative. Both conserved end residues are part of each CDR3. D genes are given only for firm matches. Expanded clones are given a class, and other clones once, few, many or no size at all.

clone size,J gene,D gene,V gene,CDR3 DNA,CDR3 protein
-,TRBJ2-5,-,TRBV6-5,TGTGCCAGCAGTTACTCTATCGGGGTGGGAGGAGAGACCCAGTACTTC,CASSYSIGVGGETQYF
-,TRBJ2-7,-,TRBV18,TGTGCCAGCTCACCACGTCCCGTACTCAACTACGAGCAGTACTTC,CASSPRPVLNYEQYF
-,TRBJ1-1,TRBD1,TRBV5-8,TGTGCCAGCAGCTTCAAGGGGGCGCCGGCTTTCTTT,CASSFKGAPAFF
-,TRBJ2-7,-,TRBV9,TGTGCCAGCAGCACCACCCGGTTGACAGCTTCCTACGAGCAGTACTTC,CASSTTRLTASYEQYF
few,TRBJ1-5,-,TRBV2,TGTGCCAGCAGTGTGGGGCCGGACAGTGCCCGCTCCCAGCATTTT,CASSVGPDSARSQHF
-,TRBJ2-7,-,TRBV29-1,TGCAGCGTGCAATCGCCCCGCAGGTACGAGCAGTACTTC,CSVQSPRRYEQYF
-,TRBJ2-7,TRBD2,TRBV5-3,TGTGCCAGAAAGGGTAGGGGTAGCGGGAAGGAGCAGTACTTC,CARKGRGSGKEQYF
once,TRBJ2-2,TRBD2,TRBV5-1,TGCGCCAGCAGCCCTAGAGCGGGAGGTGACACCGGGGAGCTGTTTTTT,CASSPRAGGDTGELFF
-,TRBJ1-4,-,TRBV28,TGTGCCAGCAGTCGTGACCTAGGTAATGAAAAACTGTTTTTT,CASSRDLGNEKLFF
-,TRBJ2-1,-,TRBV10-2,TGCGCCAGCAGTGAGTCCTTAAACTACAATGAGCAGTTCTTC,CASSESLNYNEQFF
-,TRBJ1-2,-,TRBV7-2,TGTGCCAGCAGCTCCCCCAACGCGGGGATCTATGGCTACACCTTC,CASSSPNAGIYGYTF
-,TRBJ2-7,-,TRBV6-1,TGTGCCAGCAGTGAAGGCCAAGAGGTCCACGAGCAGTACTTC,CASSEGQEVHEQYF
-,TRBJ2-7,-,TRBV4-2,TGTGCCAGCAGCCAAGATACATACGAGCAGTACTTC,CASSQDTYEQYF
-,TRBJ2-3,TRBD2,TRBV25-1,TGTGCCAGCAGTAGGGGACTAGACACAGATACGCAGTATTTT,CASSRGLDTDTQYF
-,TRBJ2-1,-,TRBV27,TGTGCCAGCAGTTTCATTCCCCTGAGGGACAATGAGCAGTTCTTC,CASSFIPLRDNEQFF
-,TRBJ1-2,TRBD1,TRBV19,TGTGCCAGCCGACAGGGGGACTATGGCTACACCTTC,CASRQGDYGYTF
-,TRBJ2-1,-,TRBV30,TGTGCCTGGAGTGGAGGACTGCCGAGCTCCTACAATGAGCAGTTCTTC,CAWSGGLPSSYNEQFF
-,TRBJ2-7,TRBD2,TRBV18,TGTGCCAGCTCACGCTGGGAGGGGAACTACGAGCAGTACTTC,CASSRWEGNYEQYF
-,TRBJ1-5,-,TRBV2,TGTGCCAGCAGTGAAGCGGGCCTTTTGGATCAGCCCCAGCATTTT,CASSEAGLLDQPQHF
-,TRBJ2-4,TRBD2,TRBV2,TGTGCCAGCAAGTCCGCGGGAGTGAGAAACATTCAGTACTTC,CASKSAGVRNIQYF
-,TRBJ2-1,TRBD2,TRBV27,TGTGCCAGCTGCAGGGAGGGAACCCCCTACAATGAGCAGTTCTTC,CASCREGTPYNEQFF
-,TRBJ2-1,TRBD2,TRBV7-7,TGTGCTAGCAGCTCGACTAGCGGAAACTACAATGAGCAGTTCTTC,CASSSTSGNYNEQFF
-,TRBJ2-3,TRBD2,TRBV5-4,TGTGCCAGCAGCCCCCTGACTAGCGGGTACCCCACAGATACGCAGTATTTT,CASSPLTSGYPTDTQYF
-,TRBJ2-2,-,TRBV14,TGTGCCAGCAGCCAAGTGGGGAGTGGCACCGGGGAGCTGTTTTTT,CASSQVGSGTGELFF
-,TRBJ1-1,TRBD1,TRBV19,TGTGCCAGTAGTCTCCTCCGGGACAGATTTATGAACACTGAAGCTTTCTTT,CASSLLRDRFMNTEAFF
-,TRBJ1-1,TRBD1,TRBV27,TGTGCCAGCAGTTCGGGGACAGGGGCCTGGACTGAAGCTTTCTTT,CASSSGTGAWTEAFF
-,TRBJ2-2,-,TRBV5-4,TGTGCCAGCAGCTCGGACATATCGGGTACCGGGGAGCTGTTTTTT,CASSSDISGTGELFF
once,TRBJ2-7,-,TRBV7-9,TGTGCCAGCAGCGCCGCGGGACGGAAGAGTTACGAGCAGTACTTC,CASSAAGRKSYEQYF
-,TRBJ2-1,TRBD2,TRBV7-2,TGTGCCAGCAGCCAACGGACTAGCGGGAGTAGCCGTCAGTTCTTC,CASSQRTSGSSRQFF
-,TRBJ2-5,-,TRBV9,TGTGCCAGCAGCGTAGGTCCGCAGGGGATGGAGACCCAGTACTTC,CASSVGPQGMETQYF
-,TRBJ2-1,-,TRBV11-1,TGTGCCAGCAGCTTAGCCAGGGATAATGAGCAGTTCTTC,CASSLARDNEQFF
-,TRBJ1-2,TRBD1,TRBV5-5,TGTGCCAGCAGCCCAGGGACAGGTTATCTCTATGGCTACACCTTC,CASSPGTGYLYGYTF
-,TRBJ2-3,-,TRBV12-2,TGTGCAAGTCGCTTAGGTCGACTAGCGGAGTTCACAGATACGCAGTATTTT,CASRLGRLAEFTDTQYF
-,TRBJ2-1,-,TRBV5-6,TGTGCCAGCAGCTTGTTGGAGGGTGAGCAGTTCTTC,CASSLLEGEQFF
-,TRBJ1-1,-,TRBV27,TGTGCCAGCAGTTTCACAGGGAACACTGAAGCTTTCTTT,CASSFTGNTEAFF
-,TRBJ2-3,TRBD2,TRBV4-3,TGCGCCAGCAGCCGACTAGCGGGGTCAGATACGCAGTATTTT,CASSRLAGSDTQYF
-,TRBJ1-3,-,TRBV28,TGTGCCAGCAGCCCTGGGGGACAAACAGCCGTTACCATATATTTT,CASSPGGQTAVTIYF
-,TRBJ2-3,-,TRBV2,TGTGCCAGCGGCGCGGCGGGTACAGATACGCAGTATTTT,CASGAAGTDTQYF
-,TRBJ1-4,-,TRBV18,TGTGCCAGCTCACCCACACAACAGGGTCCAACCGAAAAACTGTTTTTT,CASSPTQQGPTEKLFF
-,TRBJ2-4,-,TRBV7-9,TGTGCCAGCAGCTTAGAGTCGGTCATTCAGTACTTC,CASSLESVIQYF
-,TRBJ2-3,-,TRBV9,TGTGCCAGCAGTGTGATATGGCGGAGGAGCACAGATACGCAGTATTTT,CASSVIWRRSTDTQYF
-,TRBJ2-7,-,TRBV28,TGTGCCAGCAGTTTTATAGCAGATACCTACGAGCAGTACTTC,CASSFIADTYEQYF
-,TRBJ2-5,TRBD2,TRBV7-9,TGTGCCAGCAGGGCGGGACTAGCGGGAGGGAATGAAGAGACCCAGTACTTC,CASRAGLAGGNEETQYF
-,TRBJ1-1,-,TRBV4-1,TGCGCCAGCAGCCAAGGACGGGGGGCGGGGGCCACTGAAGCTTTCTTT,CASSQGRGAGATEAFF
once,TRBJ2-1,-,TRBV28,TGTGCCAGCAGTTTAATGAGCGGAACCTACAATGAGCAGTTCTTC,CASSLMSGTYNEQFF
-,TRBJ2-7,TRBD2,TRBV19,TGTGCCAGTAGTCTACGGGAGGGGGGCCCCTACGAGCAGTACTTC,CASSLREGGPYEQYF
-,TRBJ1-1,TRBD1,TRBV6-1,TGTGCCAGCAGTGCTGAACAAAGGACAGGGATATTAGAAGTCACTGAAGCTTTCTTT,CASSAEQRTGILEVTEAFF
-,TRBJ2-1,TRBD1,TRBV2,TGTGCCAGCGGGACAGGGGCCTACAATGAGCAGTTCTTC,CASGTGAYNEQFF